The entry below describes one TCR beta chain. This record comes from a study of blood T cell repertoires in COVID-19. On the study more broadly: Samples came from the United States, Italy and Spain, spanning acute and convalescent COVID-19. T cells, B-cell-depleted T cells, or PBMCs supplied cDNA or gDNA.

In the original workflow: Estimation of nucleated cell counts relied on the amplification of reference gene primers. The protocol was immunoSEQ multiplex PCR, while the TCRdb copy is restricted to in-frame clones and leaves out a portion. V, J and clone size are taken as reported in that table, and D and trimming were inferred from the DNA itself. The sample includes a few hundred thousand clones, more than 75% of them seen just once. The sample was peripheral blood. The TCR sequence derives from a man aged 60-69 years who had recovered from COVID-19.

In DNA form, the CDR3 reads TGTGCCAGCAGCTTAGGCTCCGGGACAGTCCAAGAGACCCAGTACTTC. Its translation: CASSLGSGTVQETQYF. The chain links TRBV7-6 to TRBJ2-5; 7 bases match TRBD1. Germline trimming cut 1 base from V and 1 base from J; bases unmatched to any gene: 6. The CDR3 loop spans 16 amino acids. Germline CDR1 reads SGHVS; CDR2 reads FNYEAQ. The complete variable domain, with remaining parts taken from reference TRBV7-6 and TRBJ2-5, reads GAGVSQSPRYKVTKRGQDVALRCDPISGHVSLYWYRQALGQGPEFLTYFNYEAQQDKSGLPNDRFSAERPEGSISTLTIQRTEQRDSAMYRCASSLGSGTVQETQYFGPGTRLLVL.